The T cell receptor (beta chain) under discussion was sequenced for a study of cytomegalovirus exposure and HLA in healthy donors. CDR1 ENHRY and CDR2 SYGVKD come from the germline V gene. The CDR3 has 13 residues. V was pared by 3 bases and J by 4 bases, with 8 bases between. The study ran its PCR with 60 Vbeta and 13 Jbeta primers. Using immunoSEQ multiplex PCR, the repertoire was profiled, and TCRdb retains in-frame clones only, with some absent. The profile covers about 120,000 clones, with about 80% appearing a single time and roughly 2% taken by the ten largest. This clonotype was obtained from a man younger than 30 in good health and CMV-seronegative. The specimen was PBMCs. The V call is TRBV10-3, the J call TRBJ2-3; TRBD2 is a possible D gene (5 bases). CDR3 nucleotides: TGTGCCATCAGTGAATCGGGATCAGATACGCAGTATTTT. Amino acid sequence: CAISESGSDTQYF.